The 16 T cell receptor beta chains presented below share a single source sample, sequenced in a study of shared clonotypes between healthy human individuals. Assay: immunoSEQ multiplex PCR; the TCRdb copy retains only in-frame clones and omits some. The sample lists about 1.5 million clones, approximately 98% occurring once. Sequencing was carried out using naive CD4+ T cells sorted from blood. The subset is: CD45RA+ positively selected. All receptors derive from a man aged 25-45 years in good health.

This chain connects TRBV19 to TRBJ2-2, with 9 positions matching TRBD2. CDR3 length: 15 amino acids. J was trimmed by 2 bases and V by 7 bases; bases with no gene match: 5. Germline CDR1 is LNHDA and CDR2 is SQIVND (reference sequence). CDR3: CASTPAGGNTGELFF. CDR3 coding DNA: TGTGCCAGTACCCCAGCGGGAGGAAACACCGGGGAGCTGTTTTTT.

The rearrangement uses TRBV30 and TRBJ2-6; D is unclear. V dropped 2 bases and J dropped 2 bases, with 13 bases sitting between them. This CDR3 region has 16 residues. CDR1 is GTSNPN and CDR2 is SVGIG in the germline V gene (reference sequence). The CDR3 DNA reads as TGTGCCTGGAGTCGAATTGACCGCGCTGGGGCCAACGTCCTGACTTTC. Translation: CAWSRIDRAGANVLTF.

This chain connects TRBV19 to TRBJ2-3, with D perhaps given as TRBD1 or TRBD2 (5 bases each). The ends were cut back, 4 bases at V and 2 bases at J, with 13 bases in the middle. CDR1 and CDR2 (germline): LNHDA, SQIVND (reference sequence). CDR3 length: 15 amino acids. CDR3 bases: TGTGCCAGTAGTACCTCGGGACCTTCCACAGATACGCAGTATTTT. Its translation is CASSTSGPSTDTQYF.

This chain uses TRBV10-3 with TRBJ2-7; 8 bases are shared with TRBD1. CDR3 length equals 14 residues. Trimming took 3 bases from V and 2 from J; bases not matched to a gene: 3. Germline V lookup: CDR1 ENHRY, CDR2 SYGVKD. Here the CDR3 DNA reads TGTGCCATCAGTGACCGGACAGGGACCTACGAGCAGTACTTC. This codes for CAISDRTGTYEQYF.

This sequence joins TRBV5-1 and TRBJ1-1; D gene ambiguous. With 1 base removed from V and 0 bases from J, the gap between germline ends came to 13 bases. The CDR3 spans 16 residues. CDR1 is SGHRS, CDR2 YFSETQ, per germline. The CDR3 here is CASSLTLKNMNTEAFF. CDR3 nucleotide sequence: TGCGCCAGCAGCTTGACACTGAAAAACATGAACACTGAAGCTTTCTTT.

The genes are TRBV5-1 and TRBJ2-5; 9 positions match TRBD2. The CDR3 extends over 17 amino acids. CDR1 and CDR2 (germline): SGHRS, YFSETQ. The junction had 12 bases not matched to a gene; V was cut back by 4 bases and J by 2 bases. CDR3 sequence: CASSHSDSLAGQETQYF. The CDR3 nucleotides are TGCGCCAGCAGCCATTCGGACAGCCTAGCGGGGCAAGAGACCCAGTACTTC.

This rearrangement joins TRBV7-8 to TRBJ2-3; D is ambiguous. V was trimmed by 8 bases and J by 4 bases, leaving 13 bases between them. Germline loops: CDR1 SGHVS, CDR2 FQNEAQ. The CDR3 runs 13 residues. The CDR3 region is CASVGNGADTQYF. The DNA for the CDR3 is TGTGCCAGCGTGGGGAATGGAGCAGATACGCAGTATTTT.

This chain connects TRBV5-4 to TRBJ2-7; perhaps TRBD2 as D (5 bases). V was cut by 6 bases and J by 4 bases, with 20 bases left in between. The CDR3 is made up of 15 amino acids. CDR1 SGHNT and CDR2 YYREEE come from the germline V gene (reference sequence). CDR3 sequence reads: CASTPGSPVSYEQYF. The CDR3 bases are TGTGCCAGCACCCCGGGGTCTCCGGTGTCATACGAGCAGTACTTC.

This clone was detected only once. The rearrangement joins TRBV4-1 to TRBJ2-1; TRBD2 might be the D (7 bases). The germline CDR1 and CDR2 sequences are MGHRA and YSYEKL. The CDR3 has 14 amino acids. Trimming took off 3 bases at V and 16 bases at J, with 22 bases between the two ends. Here the CDR3 reads CASSQRGGSVTTFF. The CDR3, as DNA: TGCGCCAGCAGCCAGAGGGGGGGTAGCGTTACTACTTTCTTC.

The chain joins TRBV10-3 to TRBJ2-4; the D is unclear. V was shortened by 10 bases and J by 4 bases, with 2 bases between the two germline ends. Germline V CDR1 and CDR2: ENHRY, SYGVKD. This CDR3 is built from 9 residues. The CDR3 region is CATKNIQYF. Written as DNA, the CDR3 is TGTGCCACGAAAAACATTCAGTACTTC.

This chain joins TRBV5-4 and TRBJ1-2; 9 bases map to TRBD1. Per germline, CDR1 SGHNT and CDR2 YYREEE (reference sequence). V dropped 4 bases and J dropped 2; count of bases not matched to a gene: 6. The CDR3 covers 15 residues. The CDR3 is CASSQNRGQNYGYTF. CDR3 nucleotides: TGTGCCAGCAGCCAAAACAGGGGGCAAAACTATGGCTACACCTTC. Looking up the rest from reference TRBV5-4 and TRBJ1-2 gives the full variable domain: ETGVTQSPTHLIKTRGQQVTLRCSSQSGHNTVSWYQQALGQGPQFIFQYYREEENGRGNFPPRFSGLQFPNYSSELNVNALELDDSALYLCASSQNRGQNYGYTFGSGTRLTVV.

The rearrangement joins TRBV9 to TRBJ2-1; D is ambiguous. The CDR3 runs to 14 residues. The germline gives CDR1 SGDLS, CDR2 YYNGEE. The V and J ends lost 3 bases and 5 bases respectively, with 12 bases between them. CDR3 amino acids: CASSGASQNNEQFF. CDR3 coding DNA: TGTGCCAGCAGCGGGGCATCGCAGAACAATGAGCAGTTCTTC.

The chain uses TRBV5-1 and TRBJ1-1; possible D gene TRBD1, 5 bases. Germline CDR1 reads SGHRS; CDR2 reads YFSETQ. V was shortened by 4 bases and J by 1 base, with 14 bases between the two germline ends. The CDR3 extends over 15 amino acids. The CDR3 is CASSAMTVGNTEAFF. The CDR3 DNA is TGCGCCAGCAGCGCAATGACAGTGGGGAACACTGAAGCTTTCTTT.

The chain employs TRBV5-5 and TRBJ2-6, with D unclear. This CDR3 is built from 15 residues. The V end was cut by 6 bases, the J end by 0 bases, with 10 bases between. Looked up from germline, CDR1 is SGHKS and CDR2 is YYEKEE (reference sequence). The CDR3 sequence is CASTQRVSGANVLTF. CDR3 DNA sequence: TGTGCCAGCACTCAAAGGGTCTCTGGGGCCAACGTCCTGACTTTC.

This rearrangement joins TRBV6-5 to TRBJ2-7; a possible D gene is TRBD2 (5 bases). The CDR3 spans 14 residues. Germline values: CDR1 MNHEY, CDR2 SVGAGI. V lost 6 bases and J 1 base, leaving 13 bases between the germline ends. The CDR3 DNA sequence: TGTGCCAGCAGACGCGGGCTTGTTTCCTACGAGCAGTACTTC. Protein product: CASRRGLVSYEQYF.

The V and J genes are TRBV28 and TRBJ2-7; possibly TRBD1 for D (6 bases). The CDR3 runs to 13 residues. Germline CDR1 MDHEN, CDR2 SYDVKM. Trimming took off 7 bases at V and 5 bases at J, with 15 bases between the two ends. The CDR3 bases are TGTGCCAGCACCCAGGGGTGGGGACACGAGCAGTACTTC. Protein: CASTQGWGHEQYF.